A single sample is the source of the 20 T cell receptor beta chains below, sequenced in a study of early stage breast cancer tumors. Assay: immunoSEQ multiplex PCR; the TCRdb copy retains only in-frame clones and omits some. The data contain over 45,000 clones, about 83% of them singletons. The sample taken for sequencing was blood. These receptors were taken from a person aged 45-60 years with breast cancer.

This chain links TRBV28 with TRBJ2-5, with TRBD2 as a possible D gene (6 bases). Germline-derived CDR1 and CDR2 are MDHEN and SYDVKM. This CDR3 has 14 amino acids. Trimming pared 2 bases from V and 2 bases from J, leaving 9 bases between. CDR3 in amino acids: CASSLGGKQETQYF. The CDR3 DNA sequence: TGTGCCAGCAGTTTAGGAGGGAAACAAGAGACCCAGTACTTC.

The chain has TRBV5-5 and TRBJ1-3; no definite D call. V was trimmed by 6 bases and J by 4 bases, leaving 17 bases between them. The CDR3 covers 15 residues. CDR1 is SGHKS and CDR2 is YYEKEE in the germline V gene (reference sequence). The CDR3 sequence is CASNPGLGYGNTIYF. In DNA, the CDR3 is TGTGCCAGCAACCCGGGCCTGGGGTACGGAAACACCATATATTTT.

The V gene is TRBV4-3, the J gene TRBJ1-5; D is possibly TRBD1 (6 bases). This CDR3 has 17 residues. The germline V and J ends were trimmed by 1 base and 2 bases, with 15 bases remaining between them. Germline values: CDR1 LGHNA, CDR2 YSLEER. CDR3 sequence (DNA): TGCGCCAGCAGCCAAGGTGACGGGGAGGGGGGCAATCAGCCCCAGCATTTT. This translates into CASSQGDGEGGNQPQHF.

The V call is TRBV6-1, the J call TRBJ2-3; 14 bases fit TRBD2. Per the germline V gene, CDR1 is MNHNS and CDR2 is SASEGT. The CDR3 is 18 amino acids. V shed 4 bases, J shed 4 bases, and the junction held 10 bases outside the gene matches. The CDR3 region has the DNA TGTGCCAGCAGTGCAAACCCCGGGACTAGCGGGAGTGCAGATACGCAGTATTTT. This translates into CASSANPGTSGSADTQYF.

This CDR3 is CASNRQGSGETQYF. The CDR3 coding sequence is TGTGCCAGCAACAGACAGGGCTCGGGGGAGACCCAGTACTTC. The J gene is TRBJ2-5, the V gene TRBV7-9; 7 bases are a match to TRBD1. This CDR3 comprises 14 residues. The trim removed 7 bases at V and 5 bases at J, leaving 10 bases unmatched. Germline V gene sequence: CDR1 SEHNR, CDR2 FQNEAQ (reference sequence). Together with reference TRBV7-9 and TRBJ2-5, the CDR3 gives the full variable domain: DTGVSQNPRHKITKRGQNVTFRCDPISEHNRLYWYRQTLGQGPEFLTYFQNEAQLEKSRLLSDRFSAERPKGSFSTLEIQRTEQGDSAMYLCASNRQGSGETQYFGPGTRLLVL.

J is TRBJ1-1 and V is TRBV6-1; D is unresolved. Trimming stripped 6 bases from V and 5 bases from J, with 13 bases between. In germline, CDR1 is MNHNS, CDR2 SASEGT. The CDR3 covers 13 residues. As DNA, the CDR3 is TGTGCCAGCAGCAAGATTCTCAGTACTGAAGCTTTCTTT. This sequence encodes CASSKILSTEAFF.

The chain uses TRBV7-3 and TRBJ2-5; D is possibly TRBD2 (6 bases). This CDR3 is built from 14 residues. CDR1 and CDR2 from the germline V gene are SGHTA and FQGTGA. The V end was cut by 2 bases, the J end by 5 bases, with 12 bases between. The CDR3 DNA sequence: TGTGCCAGCAGCTTATACGGGAGTAAGGAGACCCAGTACTTC. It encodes CASSLYGSKETQYF.

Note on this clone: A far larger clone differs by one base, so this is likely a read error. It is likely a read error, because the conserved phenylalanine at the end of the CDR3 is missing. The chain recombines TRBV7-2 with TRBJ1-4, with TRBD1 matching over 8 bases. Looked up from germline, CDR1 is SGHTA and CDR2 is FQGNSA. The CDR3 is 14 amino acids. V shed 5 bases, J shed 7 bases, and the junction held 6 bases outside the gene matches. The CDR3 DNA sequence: TGTGCCAGCAGCACGACAGGGGTGGGTGAAAAACTGTTTTGT. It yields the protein CASSTTGVGEKLFC.

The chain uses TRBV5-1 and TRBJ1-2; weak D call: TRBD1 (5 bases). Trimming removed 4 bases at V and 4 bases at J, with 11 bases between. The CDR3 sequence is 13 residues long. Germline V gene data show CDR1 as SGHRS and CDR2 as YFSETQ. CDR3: CASSPPGGYGYTF. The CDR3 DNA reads TGCGCCAGCAGCCCGCCGGGGGGCTATGGCTACACCTTC.

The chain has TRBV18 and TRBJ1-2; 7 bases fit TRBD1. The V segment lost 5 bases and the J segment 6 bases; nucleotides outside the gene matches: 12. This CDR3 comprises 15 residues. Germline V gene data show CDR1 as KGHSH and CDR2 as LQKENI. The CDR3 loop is CASSDDRAAMDGYTF. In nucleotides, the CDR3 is TGTGCCAGCTCAGACGACAGGGCCGCTATGGATGGCTACACCTTC.

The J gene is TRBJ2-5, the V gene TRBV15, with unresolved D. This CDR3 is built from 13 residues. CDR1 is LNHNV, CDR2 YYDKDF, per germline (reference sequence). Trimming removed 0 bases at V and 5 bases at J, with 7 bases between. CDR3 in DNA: TGTGCCACCAGCAGAGATCCCTACGAGACCCAGTACTTC. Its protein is CATSRDPYETQYF. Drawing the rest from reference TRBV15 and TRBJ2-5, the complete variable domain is DAMVIQNPRYQVTQFGKPVTLSCSQTLNHNVMYWYQQKSSQAPKLLFHYYDKDFNNEADTPDNFQSRRPNTSFCFLDIRSPGLGDTAMYLCATSRDPYETQYFGPGTRLLVL.

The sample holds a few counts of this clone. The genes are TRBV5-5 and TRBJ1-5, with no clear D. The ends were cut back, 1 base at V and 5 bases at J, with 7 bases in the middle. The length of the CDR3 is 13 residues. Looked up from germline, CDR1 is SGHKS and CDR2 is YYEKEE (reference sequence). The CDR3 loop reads CASSLYPDQPQHF. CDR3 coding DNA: TGTGCCAGCAGCTTGTATCCCGATCAGCCCCAGCATTTT.

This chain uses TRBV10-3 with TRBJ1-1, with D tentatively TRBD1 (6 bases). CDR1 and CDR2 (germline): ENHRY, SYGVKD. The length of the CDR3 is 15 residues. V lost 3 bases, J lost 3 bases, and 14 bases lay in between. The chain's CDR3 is CAISEKGGRDTEAFF. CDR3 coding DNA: TGTGCCATCAGTGAAAAGGGGGGGAGGGACACTGAAGCTTTCTTT.

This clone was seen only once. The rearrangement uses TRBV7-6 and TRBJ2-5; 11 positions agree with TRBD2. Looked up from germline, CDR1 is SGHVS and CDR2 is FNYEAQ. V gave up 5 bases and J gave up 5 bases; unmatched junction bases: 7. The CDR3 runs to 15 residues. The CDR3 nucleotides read TGTGCCAGCAGCAGACTAGCGGGATTAGGGGAGACCCAGTACTTC. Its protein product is CASSRLAGLGETQYF.

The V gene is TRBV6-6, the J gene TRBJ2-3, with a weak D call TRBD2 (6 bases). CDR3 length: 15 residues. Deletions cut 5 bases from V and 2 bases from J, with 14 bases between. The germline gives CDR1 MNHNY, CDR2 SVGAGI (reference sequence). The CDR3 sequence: CASSGNGGDTDTQYF. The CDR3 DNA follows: TGTGCCAGCAGTGGAAACGGCGGGGACACAGATACGCAGTATTTT.

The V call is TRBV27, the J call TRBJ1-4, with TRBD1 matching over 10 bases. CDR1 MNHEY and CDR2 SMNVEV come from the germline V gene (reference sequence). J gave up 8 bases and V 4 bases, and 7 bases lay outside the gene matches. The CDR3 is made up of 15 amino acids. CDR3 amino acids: CASSSSGQGWEKLFF. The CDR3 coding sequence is TGTGCCAGCAGTTCCTCGGGACAGGGGTGGGAAAAACTGTTTTTT. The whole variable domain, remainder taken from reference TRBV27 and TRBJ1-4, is EAQVTQNPRYLITVTGKKLTVTCSQNMNHEYMSWYRQDPGLGLRQIYYSMNVEVTDKGDVPEGYKVSRKEKRNFPLILESPSPNQTSLYFCASSSSGQGWEKLFFGSGTQLSVL.

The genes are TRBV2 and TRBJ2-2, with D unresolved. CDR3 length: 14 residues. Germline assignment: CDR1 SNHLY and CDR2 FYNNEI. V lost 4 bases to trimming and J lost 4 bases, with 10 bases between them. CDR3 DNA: TGTGCCAGCAGTGCGGTCGTGAGCACCGGGGAGCTGTTTTTT. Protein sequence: CASSAVVSTGELFF.

The CDR3 nucleotides are TGTGCCAGCAGTTTTGTCAGGGCTAACTATGGCTACACCTTC. It encodes CASSFVRANYGYTF. The J gene is TRBJ1-2, the V gene TRBV6-5, with D possibly being TRBD1 (5 bases). CDR1 is MNHEY, CDR2 SVGAGI, per germline. V was pared by 4 bases and J by 0 bases, with 9 bases between. CDR3 length: 14 residues.

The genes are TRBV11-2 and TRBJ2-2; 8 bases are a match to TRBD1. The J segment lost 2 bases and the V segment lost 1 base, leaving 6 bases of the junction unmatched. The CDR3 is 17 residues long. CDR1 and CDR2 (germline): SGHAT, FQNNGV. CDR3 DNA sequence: TGTGCCAGCAGCTTAGGACAGGGGCTTGTCAACACCGGGGAGCTGTTTTTT. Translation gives CASSLGQGLVNTGELFF.

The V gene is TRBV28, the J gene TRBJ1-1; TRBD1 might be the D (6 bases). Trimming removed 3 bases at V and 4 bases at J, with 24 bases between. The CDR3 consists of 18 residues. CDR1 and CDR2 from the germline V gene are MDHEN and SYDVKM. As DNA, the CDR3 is TGTGCCAGCAGTTTGATCGGCCACCCGGGGCAGGGGAGCACTGAAGCTTTCTTT. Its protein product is CASSLIGHPGQGSTEAFF.